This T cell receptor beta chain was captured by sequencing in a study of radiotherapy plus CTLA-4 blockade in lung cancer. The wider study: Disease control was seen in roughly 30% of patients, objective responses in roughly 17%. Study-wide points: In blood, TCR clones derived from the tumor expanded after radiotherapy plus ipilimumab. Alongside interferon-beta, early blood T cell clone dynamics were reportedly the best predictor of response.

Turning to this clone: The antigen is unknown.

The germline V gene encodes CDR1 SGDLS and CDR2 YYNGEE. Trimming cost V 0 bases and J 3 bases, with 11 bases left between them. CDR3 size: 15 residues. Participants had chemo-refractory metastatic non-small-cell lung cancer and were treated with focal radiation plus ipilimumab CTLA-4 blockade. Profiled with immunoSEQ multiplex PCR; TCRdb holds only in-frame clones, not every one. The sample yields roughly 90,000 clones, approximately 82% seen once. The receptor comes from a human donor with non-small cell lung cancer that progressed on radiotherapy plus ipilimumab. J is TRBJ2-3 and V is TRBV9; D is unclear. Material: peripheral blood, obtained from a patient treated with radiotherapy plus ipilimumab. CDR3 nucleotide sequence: TGTGCCAGCAGCGTAGCAGGTCAGGAGACAGATACGCAGTATTTT. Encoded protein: CASSVAGQETDTQYF. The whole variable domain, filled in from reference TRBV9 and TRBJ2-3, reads DSGVTQTPKHLITATGQRVTLRCSPRSGDLSVYWYQQSLDQGLQFLIQYYNGEERAKGNILERFSAQQFPDLHSELNLSSLELGDSALYFCASSVAGQETDTQYFGPGTRLTVL.